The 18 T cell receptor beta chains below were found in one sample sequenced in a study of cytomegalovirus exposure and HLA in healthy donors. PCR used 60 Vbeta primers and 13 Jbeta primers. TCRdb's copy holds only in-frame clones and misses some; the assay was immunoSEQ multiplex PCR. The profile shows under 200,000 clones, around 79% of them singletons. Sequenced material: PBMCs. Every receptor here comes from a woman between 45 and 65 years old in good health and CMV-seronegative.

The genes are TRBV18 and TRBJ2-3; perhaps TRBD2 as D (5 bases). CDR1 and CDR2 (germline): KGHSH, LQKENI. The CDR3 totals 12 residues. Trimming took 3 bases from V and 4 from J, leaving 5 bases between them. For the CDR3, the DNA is TGTGCCAGCTCACCGCGGGCAGATACGCAGTATTTT. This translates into CASSPRADTQYF.

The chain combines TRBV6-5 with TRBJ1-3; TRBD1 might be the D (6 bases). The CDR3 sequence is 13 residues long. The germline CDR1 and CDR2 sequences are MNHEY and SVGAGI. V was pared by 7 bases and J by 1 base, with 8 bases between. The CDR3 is CASNTGSGNTIYF. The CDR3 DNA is TGTGCCAGCAACACAGGGTCTGGAAACACCATATATTTT.

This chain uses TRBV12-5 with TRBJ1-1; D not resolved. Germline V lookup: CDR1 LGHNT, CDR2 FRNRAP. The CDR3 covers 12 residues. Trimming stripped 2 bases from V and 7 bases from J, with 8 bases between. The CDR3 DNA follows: TGTGCTAGTGGTTTGTCGCGTTATGAAGCTTTCTTT. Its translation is CASGLSRYEAFF.

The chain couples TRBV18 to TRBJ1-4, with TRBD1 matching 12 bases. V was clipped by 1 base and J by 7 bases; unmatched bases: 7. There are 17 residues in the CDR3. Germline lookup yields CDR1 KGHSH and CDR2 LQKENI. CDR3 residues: CASSPLHPGQGAEKLFF. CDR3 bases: TGTGCCAGCTCACCACTGCACCCGGGACAGGGGGCTGAAAAACTGTTTTTT.

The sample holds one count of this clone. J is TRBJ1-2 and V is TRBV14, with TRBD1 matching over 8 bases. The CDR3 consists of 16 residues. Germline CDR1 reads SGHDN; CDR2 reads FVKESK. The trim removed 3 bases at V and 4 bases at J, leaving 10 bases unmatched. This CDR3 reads CASSQRTGLFGYGYTF. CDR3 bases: TGTGCCAGCAGCCAGAGGACAGGGTTGTTCGGCTATGGCTACACCTTC.

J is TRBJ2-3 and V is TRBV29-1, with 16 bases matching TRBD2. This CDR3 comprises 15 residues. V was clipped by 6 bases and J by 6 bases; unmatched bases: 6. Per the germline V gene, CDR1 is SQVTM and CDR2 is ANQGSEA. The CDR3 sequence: CSVNPGLAGGDTQYF. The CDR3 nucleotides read TGCAGCGTGAATCCGGGACTAGCGGGGGGGGATACGCAGTATTTT.

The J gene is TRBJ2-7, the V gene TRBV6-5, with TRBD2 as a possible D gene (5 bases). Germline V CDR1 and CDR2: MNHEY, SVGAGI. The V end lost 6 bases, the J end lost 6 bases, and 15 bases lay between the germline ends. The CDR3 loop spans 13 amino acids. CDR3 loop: CASSLSGIGEQYF. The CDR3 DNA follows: TGTGCCAGCAGCTTATCCGGGATTGGCGAGCAGTACTTC.

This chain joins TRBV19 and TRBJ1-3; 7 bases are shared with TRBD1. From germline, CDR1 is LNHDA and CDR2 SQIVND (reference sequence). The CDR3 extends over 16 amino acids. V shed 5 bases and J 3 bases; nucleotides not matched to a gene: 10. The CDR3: CASSAHFGTVGNTIYF. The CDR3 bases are TGTGCCAGTAGTGCCCACTTTGGGACAGTTGGAAACACCATATATTTT.

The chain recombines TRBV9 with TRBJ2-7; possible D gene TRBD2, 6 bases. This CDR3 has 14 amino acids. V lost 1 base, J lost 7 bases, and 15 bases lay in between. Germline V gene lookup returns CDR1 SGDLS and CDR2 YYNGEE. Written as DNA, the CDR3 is TGTGCCAGCAGCGTAACGCAGGGACTGGGGGAGCAGTACTTC. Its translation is CASSVTQGLGEQYF.

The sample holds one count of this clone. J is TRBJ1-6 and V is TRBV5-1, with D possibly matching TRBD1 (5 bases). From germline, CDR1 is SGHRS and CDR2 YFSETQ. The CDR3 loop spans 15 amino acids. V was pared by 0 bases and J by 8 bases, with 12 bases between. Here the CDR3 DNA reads TGCGCCAGCAGCTTGGGACATTCGGGGGATTCACCCCTCCACTTT. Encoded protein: CASSLGHSGDSPLHF. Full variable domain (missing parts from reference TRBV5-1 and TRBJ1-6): KAGVTQTPRYLIKTRGQQVTLSCSPISGHRSVSWYQQTPGQGLQFLFEYFSETQRNKGNFPGRFSGRQFSNSRSEMNVSTLELGDSALYLCASSLGHSGDSPLHFGNGTRLTVT.

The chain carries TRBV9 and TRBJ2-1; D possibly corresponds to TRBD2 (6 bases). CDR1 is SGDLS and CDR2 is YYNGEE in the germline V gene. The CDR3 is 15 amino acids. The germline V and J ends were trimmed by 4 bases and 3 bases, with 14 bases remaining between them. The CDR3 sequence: CASSSRERDYNEQFF. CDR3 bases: TGTGCCAGCAGCTCCCGGGAGAGGGACTACAATGAGCAGTTCTTC.

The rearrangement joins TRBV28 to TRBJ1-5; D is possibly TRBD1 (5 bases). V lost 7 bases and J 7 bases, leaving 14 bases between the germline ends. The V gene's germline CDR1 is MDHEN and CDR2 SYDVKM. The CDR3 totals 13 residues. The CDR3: CASTSTQGQPQHF. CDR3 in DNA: TGTGCCAGCACCTCGACGCAGGGCCAGCCCCAGCATTTT.

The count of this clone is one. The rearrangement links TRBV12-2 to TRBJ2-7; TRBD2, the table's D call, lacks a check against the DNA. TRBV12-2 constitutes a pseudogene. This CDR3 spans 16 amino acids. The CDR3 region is CASRLAGGRVLYEQYF. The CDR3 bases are TGTGCAAGTCGCTTAGCCGGGGGAAGAGTATTATACGAGCAGTACTTC.

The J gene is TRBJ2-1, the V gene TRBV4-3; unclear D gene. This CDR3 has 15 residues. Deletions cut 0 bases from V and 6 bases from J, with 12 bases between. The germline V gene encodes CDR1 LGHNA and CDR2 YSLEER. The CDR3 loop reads CASSQDQRGSNEQFF. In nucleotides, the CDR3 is TGCGCCAGCAGCCAAGATCAGCGAGGTTCCAATGAGCAGTTCTTC.

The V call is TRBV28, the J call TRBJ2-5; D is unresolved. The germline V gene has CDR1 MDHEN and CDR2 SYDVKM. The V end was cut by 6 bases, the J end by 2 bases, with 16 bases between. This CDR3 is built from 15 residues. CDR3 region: CASRSQQNAQETQYF. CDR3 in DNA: TGTGCCAGCAGGTCACAACAGAACGCACAAGAGACCCAGTACTTC.

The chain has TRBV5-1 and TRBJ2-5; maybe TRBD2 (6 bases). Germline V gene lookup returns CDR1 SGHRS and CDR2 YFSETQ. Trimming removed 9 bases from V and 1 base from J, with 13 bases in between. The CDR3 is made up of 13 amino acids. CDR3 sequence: CATAWGGQETQYF. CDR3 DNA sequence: TGCGCCACCGCTTGGGGAGGCCAAGAGACCCAGTACTTC. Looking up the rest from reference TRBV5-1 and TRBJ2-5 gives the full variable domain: KAGVTQTPRYLIKTRGQQVTLSCSPISGHRSVSWYQQTPGQGLQFLFEYFSETQRNKGNFPGRFSGRQFSNSRSEMNVSTLELGDSALYLCATAWGGQETQYFGPGTRLLVL.

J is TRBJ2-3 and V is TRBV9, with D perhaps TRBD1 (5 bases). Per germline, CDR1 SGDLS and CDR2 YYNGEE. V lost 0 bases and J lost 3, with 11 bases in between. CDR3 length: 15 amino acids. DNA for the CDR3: TGTGCCAGCAGCGTAGATCAGGGTTGGACAGATACGCAGTATTTT. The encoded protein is CASSVDQGWTDTQYF.

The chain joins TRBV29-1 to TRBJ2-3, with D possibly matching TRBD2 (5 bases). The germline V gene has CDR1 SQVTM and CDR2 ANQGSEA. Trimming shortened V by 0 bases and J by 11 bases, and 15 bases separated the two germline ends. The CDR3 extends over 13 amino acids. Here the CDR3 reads CSVEDFLQREQYF. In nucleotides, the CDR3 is TGCAGCGTTGAAGATTTCTTACAGAGGGAGCAGTATTTT.